This T cell receptor beta chain was identified during a study of blood T cells in healthy people across ages (dated by TCRdb to between 2014 and 2017). General notes on the study: In model experiments, template switching captured about one uniquely barcoded TCR beta cDNA molecule for every two T cells. To track age-related changes in TCR beta repertoire diversity, the study relied on deep sequencing normalized with unique cDNA molecular identifiers. Donors were grouped into four age groups: young (average roughly 16 years), middle-aged (roughly 37), aged (about 60) and long-lived (approximately 78). To avoid experimental bias, donors of different ages were spread randomly across the sequencing lanes. For two donors (one aged 18 to 30 and one aged 80 or older), the study analyzed two additional independent replicas of 1 million unique cDNA reads from the same blood draw.

Overall study results and their limits: Estimates of total diversity based on one million sequenced T cells were considered lower bounds and underestimates. As age increased, observed TCR beta diversity per million T cells dropped in a roughly linear way, and a significant reduction was already evident by age 40. Because donor CMV infection status was unknown, age-related changes in expanded clonotypes were potentially confounded. A strong correlation was found between observed TCR beta diversity and the percentage of naive T cells measured by flow cytometry. The long-lived group showed more naive CD4+ T cells, fewer expanded clones and increased TCR diversity than the aged group, suggesting age selection. Because profiling used bulk unsorted PBMCs, naive and antigen-experienced compartments could not be compared conclusively.

Only a few counts were recorded for this clonotype. Its antigen remains unidentified. No base quality information exists; no much larger clone differs at one position. Library preparation was by 5' RACE. TCRdb shows the sequencer as Illumina HiSeq 2500. A second roughly 7 to 11 cycle PCR used a sample-barcoded 5' primer and a J-beta primer mix. Each TCR beta cDNA molecule received a unique molecular identifier from a template-switch 5' adaptor carrying 12 random nucleotides. At least 2.5 million CDR3-containing paired-end reads were obtained from each sample. The Mint cDNA synthesis kit, primed by a TRBC-specific oligonucleotide, was used to synthesize first-strand cDNA from all RNA. All cDNA was treated with uracil-DNA glycosylase and then went through a first 18-cycle PCR with the universal primers M1SS and BC2_uni_R. As for how the authors treated the data: For normalization, 1 million high-quality reads were randomly selected from each sample, with every read carrying a distinct molecular identifier. Reads with shared molecular identifiers were discarded instead of being binned into consensus sequences. MiTCR, set to a Q25 quality threshold and the strictest error-elimination algorithm, was used for CDR3 identification, clonotype clustering and error correction. A nonparametric unseen species model with Euler transformation was used to estimate lower-bound total TCR beta diversity. The public reads were quality trimmed at Q25 with fastp and then assembled into clones with MiXCR by TCRdb, keeping productive beta chains. Entries are consolidated by CDR3 protein sequence, retaining the most common genes and DNA. The V and J calls follow TCRdb's processing rather than the paper's. This sample has under 2 million distinct CDR3 sequences in its table, and about 35% of those were observed once. Of the sample, around 11% falls within the top ten clones.

The donors were a few dozen Caucasian individuals from Russia, aged about 6 to 100 years, who were systemically healthy. About 9.1 milliliters of peripheral blood were collected from each donor into EDTA-treated Vacutainer tubes. Ficoll-Paque density-gradient centrifugation was used to isolate PBMCs, with at least 6.5 million per sample. Total RNA was extracted from PBMCs with Trizol reagent, with at least 6 micrograms obtained per sample. For every donor, flow cytometry on a PBMC aliquot measured the percentage of naive CD45RAhigh/CD27high T cells. Sequencing used blood. This clonotype was sampled from a woman aged 25 to 39 in good health.

The CDR3 reads as follows: CASSPNLQGWLNEQFF. The DNA sequence is as follows: TGTGCCAGCTCTCCCAATTTACAGGGCTGGTTGAATGAGCAGTTCTTC. The rearranged segments are TRBV5-6 and TRBJ2-1; TRBD1 is a weak D gene call, 6 bases matching. V is clipped by 7 bases and J by 7 bases, and the sequence between their germline boundaries is 24 bases long. CDR1 and CDR2 (SGHDT, YYEEEE) derive from the germline V gene. Including cysteine and phenylalanine, the CDR3 has 16 amino acids. The only DNA kept is the CDR3, 48 bases in frame from the first base.